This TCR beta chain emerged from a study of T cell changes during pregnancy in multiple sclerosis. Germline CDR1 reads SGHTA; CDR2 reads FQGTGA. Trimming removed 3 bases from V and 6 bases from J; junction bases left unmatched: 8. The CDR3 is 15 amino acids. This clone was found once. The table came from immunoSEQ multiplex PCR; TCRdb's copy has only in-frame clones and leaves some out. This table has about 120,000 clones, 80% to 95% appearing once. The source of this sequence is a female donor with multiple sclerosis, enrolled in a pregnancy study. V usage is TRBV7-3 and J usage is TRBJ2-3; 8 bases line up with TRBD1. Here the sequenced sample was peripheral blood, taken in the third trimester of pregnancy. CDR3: CASSFAGGAADTQYF. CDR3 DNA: TGTGCCAGCAGCTTTGCAGGGGGCGCGGCCGATACGCAGTATTTT.